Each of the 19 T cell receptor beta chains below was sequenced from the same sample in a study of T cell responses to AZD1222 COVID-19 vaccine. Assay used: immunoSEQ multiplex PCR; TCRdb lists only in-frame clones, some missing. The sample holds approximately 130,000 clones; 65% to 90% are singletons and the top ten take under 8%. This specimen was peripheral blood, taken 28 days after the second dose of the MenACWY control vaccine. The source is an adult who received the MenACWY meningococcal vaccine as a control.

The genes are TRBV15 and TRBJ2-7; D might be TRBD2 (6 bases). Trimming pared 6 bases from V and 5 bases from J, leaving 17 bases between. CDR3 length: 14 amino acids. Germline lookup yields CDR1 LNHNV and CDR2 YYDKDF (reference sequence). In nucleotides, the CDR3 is TGTGCCACCAGGGTCGACCTAGCGTCCCACGAGCAGTACTTC. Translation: CATRVDLASHEQYF.

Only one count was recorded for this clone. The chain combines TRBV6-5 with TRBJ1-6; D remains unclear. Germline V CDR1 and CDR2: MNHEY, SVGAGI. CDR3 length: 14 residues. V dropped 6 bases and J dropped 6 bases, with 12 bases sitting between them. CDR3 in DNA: TGTGCCAGCAGCGCAGGTAGATCTAATTCACCCCTCCACTTT. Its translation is CASSAGRSNSPLHF.

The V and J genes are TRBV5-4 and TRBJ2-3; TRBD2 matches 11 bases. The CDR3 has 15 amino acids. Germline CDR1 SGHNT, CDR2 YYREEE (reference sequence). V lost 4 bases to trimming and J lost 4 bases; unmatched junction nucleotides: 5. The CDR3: CASSHPSGGPDTQYF. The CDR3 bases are TGTGCCAGCAGCCACCCTAGCGGGGGGCCAGATACGCAGTATTTT.

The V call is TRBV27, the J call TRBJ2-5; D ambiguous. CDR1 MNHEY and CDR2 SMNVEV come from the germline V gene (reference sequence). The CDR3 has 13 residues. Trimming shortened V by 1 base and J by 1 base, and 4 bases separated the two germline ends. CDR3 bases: TGTGCCAGCAGTTTATGGCCCCAAGAGACCCAGTACTTC. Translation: CASSLWPQETQYF.

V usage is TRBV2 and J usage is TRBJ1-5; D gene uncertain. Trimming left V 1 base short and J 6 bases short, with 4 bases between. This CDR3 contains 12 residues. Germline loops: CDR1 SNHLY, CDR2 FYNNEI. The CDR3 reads CASSEGGQPQHF. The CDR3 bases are TGTGCCAGCAGTGAAGGGGGTCAGCCCCAGCATTTT.

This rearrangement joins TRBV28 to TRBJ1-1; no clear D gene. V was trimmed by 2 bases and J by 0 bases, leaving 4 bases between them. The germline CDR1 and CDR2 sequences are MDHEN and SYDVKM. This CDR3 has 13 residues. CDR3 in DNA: TGTGCCAGCAGTTTAAACCTGAACACTGAAGCTTTCTTT. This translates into CASSLNLNTEAFF.

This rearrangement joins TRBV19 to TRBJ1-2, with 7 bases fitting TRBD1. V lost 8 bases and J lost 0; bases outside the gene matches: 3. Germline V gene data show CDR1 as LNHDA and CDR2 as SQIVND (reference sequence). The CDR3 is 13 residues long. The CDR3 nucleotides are TGTGCCAGTGGGACAGAGGCTAACTATGGCTACACCTTC. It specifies CASGTEANYGYTF.

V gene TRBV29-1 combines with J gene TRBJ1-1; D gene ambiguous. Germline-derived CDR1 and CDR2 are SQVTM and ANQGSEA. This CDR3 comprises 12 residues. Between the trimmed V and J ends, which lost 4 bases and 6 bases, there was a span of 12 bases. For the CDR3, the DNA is TGCAGCGTTGTCCGTTCTGAGGCTGAAGCTTTCTTT. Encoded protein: CSVVRSEAEAFF.

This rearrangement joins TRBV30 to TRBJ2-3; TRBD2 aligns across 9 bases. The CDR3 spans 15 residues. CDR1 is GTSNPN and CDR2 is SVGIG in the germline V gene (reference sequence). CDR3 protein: CAISPVMAGGEAQYF. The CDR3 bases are TGTGCTATTTCCCCCGTCATGGCGGGAGGGGAAGCGCAGTATTTT.

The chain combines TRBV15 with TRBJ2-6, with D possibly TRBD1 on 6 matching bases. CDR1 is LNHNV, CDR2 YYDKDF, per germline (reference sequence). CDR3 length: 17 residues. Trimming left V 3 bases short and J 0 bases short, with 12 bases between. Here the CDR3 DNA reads TGTGCCACCAGCAGCTCTACAGGGTACTCTGGGGCCAACGTCCTGACTTTC. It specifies CATSSSTGYSGANVLTF.

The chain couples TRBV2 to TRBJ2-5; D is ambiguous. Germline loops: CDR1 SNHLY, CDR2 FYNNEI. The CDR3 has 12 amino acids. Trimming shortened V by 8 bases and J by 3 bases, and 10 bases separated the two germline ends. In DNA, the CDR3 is TGTGCCAGCGTCACAAACGAAGAGACCCAGTACTTC. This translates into CASVTNEETQYF. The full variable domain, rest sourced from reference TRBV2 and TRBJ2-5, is EPEVTQTPSHQVTQMGQEVILRCVPISNHLYFYWYRQILGQKVEFLVSFYNNEISEKSEIFDDQFSVERPDGSNFTLKIRSTKLEDSAMYFCASVTNEETQYFGPGTRLLVL.

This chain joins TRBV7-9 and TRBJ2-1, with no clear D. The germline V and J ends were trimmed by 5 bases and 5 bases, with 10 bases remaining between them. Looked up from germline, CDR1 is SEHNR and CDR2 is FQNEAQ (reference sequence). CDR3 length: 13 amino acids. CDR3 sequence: CASSRYRDNEQFF. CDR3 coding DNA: TGTGCCAGCAGCCGGTATCGGGACAATGAGCAGTTCTTC.

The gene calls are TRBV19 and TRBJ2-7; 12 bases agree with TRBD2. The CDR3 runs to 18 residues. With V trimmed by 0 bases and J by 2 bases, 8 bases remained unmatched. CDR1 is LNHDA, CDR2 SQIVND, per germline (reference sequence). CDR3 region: CASSIDRTSGKGAYEQYF. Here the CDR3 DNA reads TGTGCCAGTAGTATAGATCGGACTAGCGGGAAAGGGGCCTACGAGCAGTACTTC.

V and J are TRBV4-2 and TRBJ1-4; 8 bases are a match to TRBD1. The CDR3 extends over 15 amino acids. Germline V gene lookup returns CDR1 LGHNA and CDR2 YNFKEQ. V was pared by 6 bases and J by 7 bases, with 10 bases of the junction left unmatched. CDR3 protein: CASSLNHGTGEKLFF. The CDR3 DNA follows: TGTGCCAGCAGTCTTAACCATGGGACAGGTGAAAAACTGTTTTTT.

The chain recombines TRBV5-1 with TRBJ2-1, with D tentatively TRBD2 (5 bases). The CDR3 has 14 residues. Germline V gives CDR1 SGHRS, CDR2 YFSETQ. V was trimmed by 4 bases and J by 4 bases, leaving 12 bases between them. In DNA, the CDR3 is TGCGCCAGCAGCACGGGGAAGATATACAATGAGCAGTTCTTC. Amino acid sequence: CASSTGKIYNEQFF.

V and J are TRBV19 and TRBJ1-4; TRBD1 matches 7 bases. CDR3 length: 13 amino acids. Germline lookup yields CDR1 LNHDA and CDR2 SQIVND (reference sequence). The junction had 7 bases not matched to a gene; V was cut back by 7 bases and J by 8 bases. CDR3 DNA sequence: TGTGCCAGTAAGTGGCAGGGGGGAGAAAAACTGTTTTTT. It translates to CASKWQGGEKLFF. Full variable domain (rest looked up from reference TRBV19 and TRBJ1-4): DGGITQSPKYLFRKEGQNVTLSCEQNLNHDAMYWYRQDPGQGLRLIYYSQIVNDFQKGDIAEGYSVSREKKESFPLTVTSAQKNPTAFYLCASKWQGGEKLFFGSGTQLSVL.

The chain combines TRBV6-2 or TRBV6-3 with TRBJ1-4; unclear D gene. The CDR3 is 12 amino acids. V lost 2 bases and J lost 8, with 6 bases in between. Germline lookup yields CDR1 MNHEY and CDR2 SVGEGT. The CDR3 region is CASSYGQEKLFF. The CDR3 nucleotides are TGTGCCAGCAGTTACGGGCAAGAAAAACTGTTTTTT.

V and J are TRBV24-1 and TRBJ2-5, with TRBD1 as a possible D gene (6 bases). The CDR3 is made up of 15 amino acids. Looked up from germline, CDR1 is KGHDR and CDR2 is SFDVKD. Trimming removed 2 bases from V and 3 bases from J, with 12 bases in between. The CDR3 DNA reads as TGTGCCACCAGTGATTCAGGGGACCCAAAAGAGACCCAGTACTTC. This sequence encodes CATSDSGDPKETQYF.

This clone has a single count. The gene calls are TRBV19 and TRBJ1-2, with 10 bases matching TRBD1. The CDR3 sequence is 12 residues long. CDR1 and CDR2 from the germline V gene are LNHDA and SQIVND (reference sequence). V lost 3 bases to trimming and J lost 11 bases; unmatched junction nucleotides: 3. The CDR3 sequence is CASSMGDRGYTF. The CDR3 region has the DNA TGTGCCAGTAGTATGGGGGACAGGGGATACACCTTC.